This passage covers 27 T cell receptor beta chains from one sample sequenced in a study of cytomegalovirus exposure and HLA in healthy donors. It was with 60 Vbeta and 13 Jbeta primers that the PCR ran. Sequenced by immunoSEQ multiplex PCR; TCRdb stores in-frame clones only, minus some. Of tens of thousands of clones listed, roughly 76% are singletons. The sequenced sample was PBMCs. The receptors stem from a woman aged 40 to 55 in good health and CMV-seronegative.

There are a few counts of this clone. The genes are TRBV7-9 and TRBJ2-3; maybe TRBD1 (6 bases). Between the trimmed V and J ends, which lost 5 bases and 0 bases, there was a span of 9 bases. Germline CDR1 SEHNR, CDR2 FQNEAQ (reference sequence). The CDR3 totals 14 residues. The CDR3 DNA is TGTGCCAGCAGCCCCACAGGGAGCACAGATACGCAGTATTTT. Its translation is CASSPTGSTDTQYF. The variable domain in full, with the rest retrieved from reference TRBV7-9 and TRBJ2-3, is DTGVSQNPRHKITKRGQNVTFRCDPISEHNRLYWYRQTLGQGPEFLTYFQNEAQLEKSRLLSDRFSAERPKGSFSTLEIQRTEQGDSAMYLCASSPTGSTDTQYFGPGTRLTVL.

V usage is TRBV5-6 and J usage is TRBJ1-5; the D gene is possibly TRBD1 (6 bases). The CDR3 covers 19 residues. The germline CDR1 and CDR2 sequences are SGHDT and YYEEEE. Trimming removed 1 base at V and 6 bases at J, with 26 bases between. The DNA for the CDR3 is TGTGCCAGCAGCTTGTGGGCCGGCCTACTGACAGGCCTAAGTCAGCCCCAGCATTTT. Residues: CASSLWAGLLTGLSQPQHF.

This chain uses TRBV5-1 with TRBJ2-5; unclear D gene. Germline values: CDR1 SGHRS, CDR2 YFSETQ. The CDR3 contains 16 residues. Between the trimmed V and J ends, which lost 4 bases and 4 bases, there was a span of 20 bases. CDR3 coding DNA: TGCGCCAGCAGCCCTCGCGGTACATCCCCCGGAGAGACCCAGTACTTC. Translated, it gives CASSPRGTSPGETQYF. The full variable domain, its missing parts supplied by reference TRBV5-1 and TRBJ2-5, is KAGVTQTPRYLIKTRGQQVTLSCSPISGHRSVSWYQQTPGQGLQFLFEYFSETQRNKGNFPGRFSGRQFSNSRSEMNVSTLELGDSALYLCASSPRGTSPGETQYFGPGTRLLVL.

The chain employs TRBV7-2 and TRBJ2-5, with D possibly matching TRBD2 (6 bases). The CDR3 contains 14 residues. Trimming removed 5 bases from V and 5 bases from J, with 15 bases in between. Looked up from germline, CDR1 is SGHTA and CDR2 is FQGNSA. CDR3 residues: CASSGSGARETQYF. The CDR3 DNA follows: TGTGCCAGCAGCGGGTCGGGAGCCAGGGAGACCCAGTACTTC.

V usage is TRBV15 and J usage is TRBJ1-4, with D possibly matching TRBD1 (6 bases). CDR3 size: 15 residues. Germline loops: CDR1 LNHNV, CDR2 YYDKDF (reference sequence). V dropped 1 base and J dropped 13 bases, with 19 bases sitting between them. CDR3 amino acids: CATSRVDSSIEGLFF. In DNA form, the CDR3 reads TGTGCCACCAGCAGAGTGGACAGCTCCATCGAGGGACTGTTTTTT.

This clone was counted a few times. The CDR3 bases are TGTGCCAGCAGCTTGGAGGGACAGGGGATTCATCCCCAGCATTTT. It specifies CASSLEGQGIHPQHF. The chain is built from TRBV11-2 and TRBJ1-5; 10 bases are a match to TRBD1. The CDR3 extends over 15 amino acids. Per germline, CDR1 SGHAT and CDR2 FQNNGV. With 3 bases clipped from V and 10 bases from J, the junction kept 9 bases outside the gene matches.

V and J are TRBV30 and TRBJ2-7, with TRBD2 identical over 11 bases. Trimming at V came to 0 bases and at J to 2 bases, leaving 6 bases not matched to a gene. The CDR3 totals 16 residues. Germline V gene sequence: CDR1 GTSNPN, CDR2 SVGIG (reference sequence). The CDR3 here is CAWSVRLAGGTYEQYF. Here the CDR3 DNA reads TGTGCCTGGAGTGTACGCCTAGCGGGAGGTACCTACGAGCAGTACTTC. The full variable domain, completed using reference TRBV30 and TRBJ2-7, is SQTIHQWPATLVQPVGSPLSLECTVEGTSNPNLYWYRQAAGRGLQLLFYSVGIGQISSEVPQNLSASRPQDRQFILSSKKLLLSDSGFYLCAWSVRLAGGTYEQYFGPGTRLTVT.

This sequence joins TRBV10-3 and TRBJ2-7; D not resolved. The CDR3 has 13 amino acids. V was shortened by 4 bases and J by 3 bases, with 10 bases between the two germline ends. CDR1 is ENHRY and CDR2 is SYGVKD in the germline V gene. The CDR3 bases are TGTGCCATCAGTGGCAGTAAATACTACGAGCAGTACTTC. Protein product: CAISGSKYYEQYF.

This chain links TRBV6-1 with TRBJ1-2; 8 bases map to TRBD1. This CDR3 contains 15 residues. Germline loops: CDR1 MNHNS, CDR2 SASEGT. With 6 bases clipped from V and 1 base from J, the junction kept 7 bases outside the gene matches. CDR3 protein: CASSTGGTLNYGYTF. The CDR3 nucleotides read TGTGCCAGCAGCACAGGGGGGACCCTTAACTATGGCTACACCTTC.

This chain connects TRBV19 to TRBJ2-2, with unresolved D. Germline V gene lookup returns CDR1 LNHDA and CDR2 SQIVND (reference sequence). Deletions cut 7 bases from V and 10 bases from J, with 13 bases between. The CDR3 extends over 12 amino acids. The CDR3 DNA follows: TGTGCCAGTACCCTCGACTCTACGGAGCTGTTTTTT. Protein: CASTLDSTELFF.

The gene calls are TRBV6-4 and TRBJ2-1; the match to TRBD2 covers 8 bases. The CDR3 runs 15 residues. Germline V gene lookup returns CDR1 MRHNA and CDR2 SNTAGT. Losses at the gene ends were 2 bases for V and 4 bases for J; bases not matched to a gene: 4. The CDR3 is CASSDRLAGYNEQFF. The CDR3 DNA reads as TGTGCCAGCAGTGACAGGCTAGCGGGTTACAATGAGCAGTTCTTC.

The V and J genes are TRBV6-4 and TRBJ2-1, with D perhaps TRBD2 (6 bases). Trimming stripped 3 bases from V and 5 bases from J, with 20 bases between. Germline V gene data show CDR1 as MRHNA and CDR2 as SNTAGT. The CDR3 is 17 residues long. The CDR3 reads CASSEGLGGTLDNEQFF. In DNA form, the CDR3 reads TGTGCCAGCAGTGAAGGCCTGGGGGGTACACTAGACAATGAGCAGTTCTTC.

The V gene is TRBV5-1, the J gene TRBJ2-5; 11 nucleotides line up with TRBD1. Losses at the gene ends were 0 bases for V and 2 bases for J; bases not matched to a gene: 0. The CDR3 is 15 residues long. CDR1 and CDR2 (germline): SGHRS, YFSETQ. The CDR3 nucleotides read TGCGCCAGCAGCTTGGGGGACAGGGGGCAAGAGACCCAGTACTTC. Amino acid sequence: CASSLGDRGQETQYF.

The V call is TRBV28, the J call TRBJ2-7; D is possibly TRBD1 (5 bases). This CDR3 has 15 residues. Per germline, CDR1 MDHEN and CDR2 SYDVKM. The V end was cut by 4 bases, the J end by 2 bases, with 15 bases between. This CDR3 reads CASSSRQKRTYEQYF. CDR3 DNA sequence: TGTGCCAGCAGTTCGCGACAGAAGAGAACCTACGAGCAGTACTTC.

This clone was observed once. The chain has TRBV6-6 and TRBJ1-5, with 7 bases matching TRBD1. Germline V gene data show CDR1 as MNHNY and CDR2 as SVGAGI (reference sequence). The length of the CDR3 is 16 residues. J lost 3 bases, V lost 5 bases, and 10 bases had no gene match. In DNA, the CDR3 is TGTGCCAGCAGTGGGACTTCGACAGGGAACAATCAGCCCCAGCATTTT. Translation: CASSGTSTGNNQPQHF.

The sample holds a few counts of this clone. The CDR3 DNA reads as TGTGCCAGCAGGACGACTAGCGGGAGCACCTACGAGCAGTACTTC. Encoded protein: CASRTTSGSTYEQYF. The chain carries TRBV6-1 and TRBJ2-5; 12 nucleotides match TRBD2. The J call may be in error: the DNA end matches TRBJ2-7 better. The CDR3 runs to 15 residues. In germline, CDR1 is MNHNS, CDR2 SASEGT.

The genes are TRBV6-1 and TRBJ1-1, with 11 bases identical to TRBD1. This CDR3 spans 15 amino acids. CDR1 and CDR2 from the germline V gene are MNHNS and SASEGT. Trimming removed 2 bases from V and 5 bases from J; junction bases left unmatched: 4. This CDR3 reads CASSERGQGVTEAFF. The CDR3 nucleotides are TGTGCCAGCAGTGAACGGGGACAGGGGGTGACTGAAGCTTTCTTT.

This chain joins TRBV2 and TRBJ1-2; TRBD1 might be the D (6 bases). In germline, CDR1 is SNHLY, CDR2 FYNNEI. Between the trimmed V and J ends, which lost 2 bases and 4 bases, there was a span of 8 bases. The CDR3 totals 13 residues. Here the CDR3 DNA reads TGTGCCAGCAGTGAAAGGGGGATCTATGGCTACACCTTC. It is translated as CASSERGIYGYTF.

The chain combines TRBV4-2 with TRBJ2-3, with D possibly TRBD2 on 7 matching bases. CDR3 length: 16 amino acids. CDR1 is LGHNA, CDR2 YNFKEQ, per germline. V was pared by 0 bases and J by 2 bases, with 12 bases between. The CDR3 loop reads CASSQEGGGHTDTQYF. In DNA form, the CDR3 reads TGTGCCAGCAGCCAAGAGGGCGGGGGCCACACAGATACGCAGTATTTT.

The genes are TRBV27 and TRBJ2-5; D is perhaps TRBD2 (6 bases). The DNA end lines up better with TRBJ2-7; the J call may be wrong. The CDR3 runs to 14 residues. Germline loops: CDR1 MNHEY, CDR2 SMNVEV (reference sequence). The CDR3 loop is CASSHLARLYEQYF. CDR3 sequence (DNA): TGTGCCAGCAGTCATCTAGCGAGACTCTACGAGCAGTACTTC.

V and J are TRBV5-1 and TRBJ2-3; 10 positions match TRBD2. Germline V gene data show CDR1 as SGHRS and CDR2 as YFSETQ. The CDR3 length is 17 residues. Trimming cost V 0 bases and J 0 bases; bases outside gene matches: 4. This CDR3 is CASSLGPSGSSTDTQYF. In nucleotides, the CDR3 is TGCGCCAGCAGCTTGGGTCCTAGCGGGAGTAGCACAGATACGCAGTATTTT.

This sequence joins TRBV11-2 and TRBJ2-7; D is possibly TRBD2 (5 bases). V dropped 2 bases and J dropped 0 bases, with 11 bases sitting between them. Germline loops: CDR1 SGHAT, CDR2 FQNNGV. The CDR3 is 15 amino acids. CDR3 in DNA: TGTGCCAGCAGCTTATCGAGCGGTAGCTCCTACGAGCAGTACTTC. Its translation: CASSLSSGSSYEQYF.

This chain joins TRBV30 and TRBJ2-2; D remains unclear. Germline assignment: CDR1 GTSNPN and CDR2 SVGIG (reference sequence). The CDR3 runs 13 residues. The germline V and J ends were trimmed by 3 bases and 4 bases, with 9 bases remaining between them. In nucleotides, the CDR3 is TGTGCCTGGAGGTCGAGGTCCACCGGGGAGCTGTTTTTT. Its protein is CAWRSRSTGELFF.

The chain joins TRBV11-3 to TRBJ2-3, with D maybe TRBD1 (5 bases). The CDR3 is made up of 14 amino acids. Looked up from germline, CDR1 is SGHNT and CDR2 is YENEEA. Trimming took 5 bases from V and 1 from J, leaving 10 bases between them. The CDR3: CASSPGPGTDTQYF. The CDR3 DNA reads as TGTGCCAGCAGCCCAGGGCCCGGCACAGATACGCAGTATTTT.

The CDR3: CASSLWGDEQFF. The CDR3 DNA reads as TGTGCCAGCAGTTTATGGGGCGATGAGCAGTTCTTC. The chain carries TRBV27 and TRBJ2-1, with D possibly matching TRBD1 (5 bases). The CDR3 covers 12 residues. Trimming took 1 base from V and 8 from J, leaving 6 bases between them. Germline V lookup: CDR1 MNHEY, CDR2 SMNVEV (reference sequence).

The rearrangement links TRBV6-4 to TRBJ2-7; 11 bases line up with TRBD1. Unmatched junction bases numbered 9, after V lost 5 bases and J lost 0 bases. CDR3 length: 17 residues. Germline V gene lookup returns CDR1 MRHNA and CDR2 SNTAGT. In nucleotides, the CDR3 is TGTGCCAGCAGTCCGAAGGGGGGGACAGGGGGCTCCTACGAGCAGTACTTC. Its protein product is CASSPKGGTGGSYEQYF.

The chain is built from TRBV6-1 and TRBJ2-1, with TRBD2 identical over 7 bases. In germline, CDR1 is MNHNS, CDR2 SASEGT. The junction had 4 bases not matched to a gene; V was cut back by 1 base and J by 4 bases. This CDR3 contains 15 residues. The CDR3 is CASSEDWGGYNEQFF. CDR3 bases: TGTGCCAGCAGTGAAGATTGGGGAGGGTACAATGAGCAGTTCTTC.